What follows describes a single TCR beta chain. The data stem from a study of blood T cell repertoires in COVID-19. Across the study: COVID-19 samples, acute and convalescent, were from the United States, Italy and Spain. The cDNA or gDNA used as material had been derived from T cells, B-cell-depleted T cells, or PBMCs.

Original processing methods: Cell counts per sample came from amplifying reference gene primers. Repertoires were generated with immunoSEQ multiplex PCR, while TCRdb's copy carries only in-frame clones and drops some. V and J calls and clone size are as listed in that table; D and trimming were resolved from the DNA. There are 180,000 or so clones in the sample; roughly 89% occur only once, and roughly 3.9% lies in the top ten. In germline, CDR1 is SGHRS, CDR2 YFSETQ. The CDR3 covers 15 residues. The V end lost 0 bases, the J end lost 6 bases, and 13 bases lay between the germline ends. The sequenced sample was peripheral blood. The receptor was isolated from a man aged 18 to 29 with active or convalescent COVID-19. The chain carries TRBV5-1 and TRBJ2-1; D possibly corresponds to TRBD2 (7 bases). CDR3 in DNA: TGCGCCAGCAGCTTGGCGTGGGGGGGCCTCAATGAGCAGTTCTTC. Translating it yields CASSLAWGGLNEQFF. The variable domain in full, with the rest retrieved from reference TRBV5-1 and TRBJ2-1, is KAGVTQTPRYLIKTRGQQVTLSCSPISGHRSVSWYQQTPGQGLQFLFEYFSETQRNKGNFPGRFSGRQFSNSRSEMNVSTLELGDSALYLCASSLAWGGLNEQFFGPGTRLTVL.